This is a list of T cell receptor beta chains from one sample in a study of vaccination and CD4 T cells after COVID-19. TCRdb redid the calling of the PCR reads with MiXCR, one entry per CDR3 protein. The data contain under 15,000 distinct CDR3 sequences, approximately 50% of them singletons. These receptors have no identified antigens. The sequencing sample was made of CD4+ T cells from blood, cultured in vitro. All receptors derive from a human donor who had recovered from COVID-19. Both conserved end residues are part of each CDR3. D genes are given only for firm matches. Some rows mark clone size as missing; the rest say once, few, many or name a class of expanded clone.

clone_size: few
v_call: TRBV24-1
j_call: TRBJ1-5
d_call: NA
cdr3_aa: CATRGDPDSNQPQHF
cdr3_nt: TGTGCCACCCGGGGGGATCCCGATAGCAATCAGCCCCAGCATTTT

clone_size: NA
v_call: TRBV7-2
j_call: TRBJ1-6
d_call: NA
cdr3_aa: CASSLEGQGNSPLHF
cdr3_nt: TGTGCCAGCAGCTTAGAGGGGCAGGGGAATTCACCCCTCCACTTT

clone_size: NA
v_call: TRBV20-1
j_call: TRBJ2-2
d_call: TRBD2
cdr3_aa: CSAQRGGRTGELFF
cdr3_nt: TGCAGTGCCCAGCGGGGGGGCCGGACCGGGGAGCTGTTTTTT

clone_size: NA
v_call: TRBV19
j_call: TRBJ1-5
d_call: TRBD1
cdr3_aa: CASSGQGSNQPQHF
cdr3_nt: TGTGCCAGTTCTGGACAGGGGAGCAATCAGCCCCAGCATTTT

clone_size: NA
v_call: TRBV29-1
j_call: TRBJ2-3
d_call: NA
cdr3_aa: CSVITPTGRTDTQYF
cdr3_nt: TGCAGCGTCATAACTCCGACGGGGCGCACAGATACGCAGTATTTT

clone_size: NA
v_call: TRBV19
j_call: TRBJ2-2
d_call: NA
cdr3_aa: CASSISGSGELFF
cdr3_nt: TGTGCCAGTAGTATCTCGGGATCCGGGGAGCTGTTTTTT

clone_size: NA
v_call: TRBV7-8
j_call: TRBJ1-5
d_call: NA
cdr3_aa: CVSSLGQFSNQPQHF
cdr3_nt: TGTGTCAGCAGCTTAGGACAGTTTAGCAATCAGCCCCAGCATTTT

clone_size: NA
v_call: TRBV7-2
j_call: TRBJ2-3
d_call: NA
cdr3_aa: CASSLDRMSTDTQYF
cdr3_nt: TGTGCCAGCAGCTTAGACAGGATGAGCACAGATACGCAGTATTTT

clone_size: NA
v_call: TRBV2
j_call: TRBJ1-5
d_call: NA
cdr3_aa: CASSPRAQGNNQPQHF
cdr3_nt: TGTGCCAGCAGCCCACGGGCGCAGGGCAACAATCAGCCCCAGCATTTT

clone_size: NA
v_call: TRBV7-3
j_call: TRBJ2-1
d_call: NA
cdr3_aa: CASSLSIPGSSYNEQFF
cdr3_nt: TGTGCCAGCAGCTTATCTATCCCAGGGAGCTCCTACAATGAGCAGTTCTTC

clone_size: NA
v_call: TRBV6-2/TRBV6-3
j_call: TRBJ1-2
d_call: NA
cdr3_aa: CASRVAQNYGYTF
cdr3_nt: TGTGCCAGCAGGGTGGCGCAAAACTATGGCTACACCTTC

clone_size: once
v_call: TRBV28
j_call: TRBJ1-1
d_call: NA
cdr3_aa: CASSSTSRGHTEAFF
cdr3_nt: TGTGCCAGCAGTAGTACCAGCAGGGGTCACACTGAAGCTTTCTTT

clone_size: few
v_call: TRBV19
j_call: TRBJ1-1
d_call: TRBD1
cdr3_aa: CASSIGQGRGTEAFF
cdr3_nt: TGTGCCAGTAGCATTGGACAGGGGCGCGGTACTGAAGCTTTCTTT

clone_size: NA
v_call: TRBV7-6
j_call: TRBJ2-5
d_call: TRBD2
cdr3_aa: CASSLGSGTRRGETQYF
cdr3_nt: TGTGCCAGCAGCTTGGGGTCCGGGACTAGGAGGGGAGAGACCCAGTACTTC

clone_size: NA
v_call: TRBV27
j_call: TRBJ2-7
d_call: NA
cdr3_aa: CASSLSRSYEQYF
cdr3_nt: TGTGCCAGCAGTTTATCGAGGTCCTACGAGCAGTACTTT

clone_size: NA
v_call: TRBV20-1
j_call: TRBJ1-1
d_call: NA
cdr3_aa: CSARDYGGGTEAFF
cdr3_nt: TGCAGTGCTAGAGATTATGGGGGGGGCACTGAAGCTTTCTTT

clone_size: NA
v_call: TRBV6-1
j_call: TRBJ1-5
d_call: NA
cdr3_aa: CASSEASVRNQPQHF
cdr3_nt: TGTGCCAGCAGTGAAGCATCGGTTCGCAATCAGCCCCAGCATTTT

clone_size: NA
v_call: TRBV5-1
j_call: TRBJ2-2
d_call: TRBD1
cdr3_aa: CASSPGQGSGELFF
cdr3_nt: TGCGCCAGCAGCCCGGGACAGGGGTCCGGGGAGCTGTTTTTT

clone_size: few
v_call: TRBV20-1
j_call: TRBJ2-7
d_call: NA
cdr3_aa: CSAATFRQVHEQYF
cdr3_nt: TGCAGTGCGGCGACCTTCAGACAGGTTCACGAGCAGTACTTC

clone_size: NA
v_call: TRBV20-1
j_call: TRBJ2-7
d_call: TRBD2
cdr3_aa: CSAPIAGLSYEQYF
cdr3_nt: TGCAGTGCGCCCATAGCGGGGCTCTCCTACGAGCAGTACTTC

clone_size: few
v_call: TRBV7-9
j_call: TRBJ2-2
d_call: NA
cdr3_aa: CASSLAANTGELFF
cdr3_nt: TGTGCCAGCAGCTTAGCGGCGAACACCGGGGAGCTGTTTTTT

clone_size: NA
v_call: TRBV19
j_call: TRBJ1-5
d_call: NA
cdr3_aa: CASSIWASGPNQPQHF
cdr3_nt: TGTGCCAGTAGTATATGGGCGTCAGGGCCCAATCAGCCCCAGCATTTT

clone_size: NA
v_call: TRBV11-3
j_call: TRBJ2-2
d_call: NA
cdr3_aa: CASSDRQYTGELFF
cdr3_nt: TGTGCCAGCAGCGACAGACAGTACACCGGGGAGCTGTTTTTT

clone_size: NA
v_call: TRBV20-1
j_call: TRBJ1-2
d_call: NA
cdr3_aa: CSARERGNYGYTF
cdr3_nt: TGCAGTGCGCGGGAGAGGGGAAACTATGGCTACACCTTC

clone_size: NA
v_call: TRBV11-3
j_call: TRBJ2-3
d_call: NA
cdr3_aa: CASSPGEGEADTQYF
cdr3_nt: TGTGCCAGCAGCCCTGGGGAGGGGGAGGCAGATACGCAGTATTTT

clone_size: NA
v_call: TRBV10-2
j_call: TRBJ1-1
d_call: TRBD1
cdr3_aa: CASSHRDRGPNTEAFF
cdr3_nt: TGCGCCAGCAGCCACCGGGACAGGGGCCCGAACACTGAAGCTTTCTTT

clone_size: NA
v_call: TRBV12-3/TRBV12-4
j_call: TRBJ2-3
d_call: NA
cdr3_aa: CASSLRPITDTQYF
cdr3_nt: TGTGCCAGCAGTTTACGGCCAATCACAGATACGCAGTATTTT

clone_size: NA
v_call: TRBV30
j_call: TRBJ1-5
d_call: NA
cdr3_aa: CAWSDRSFSNQPQHF
cdr3_nt: TGTGCCTGGTCGGACCGAAGCTTTAGCAATCAGCCCCAGCATTTT

clone_size: NA
v_call: TRBV20-1
j_call: TRBJ2-3
d_call: TRBD2
cdr3_aa: CSARDYVGGSGKDTQYF
cdr3_nt: TGCAGTGCTAGAGATTATGTAGGCGGGAGCGGAAAAGATACGCAGTATTTT

clone_size: NA
v_call: TRBV19
j_call: TRBJ1-3
d_call: NA
cdr3_aa: CASSINGRTAGNTIYF
cdr3_nt: TGTGCCAGTAGTATCAACGGAAGGACAGCTGGAAACACCATATATTTT

clone_size: NA
v_call: TRBV19
j_call: TRBJ1-2
d_call: TRBD1
cdr3_aa: CASSPDRETYGYTF
cdr3_nt: TGTGCCAGTAGTCCCGACAGGGAGACCTATGGCTACACCTTC

clone_size: once
v_call: TRBV28
j_call: TRBJ1-4
d_call: NA
cdr3_aa: CASSGHGGRGEKLFF
cdr3_nt: TGTGCCAGCAGTGGACATGGGGGGCGGGGTGAAAAACTGTTTTTT

clone_size: few
v_call: TRBV19
j_call: TRBJ1-1
d_call: NA
cdr3_aa: CASTYGQKRLEAFF
cdr3_nt: TGTGCCAGTACCTACGGACAGAAAAGACTTGAAGCTTTCTTT

clone_size: few
v_call: TRBV20-1
j_call: TRBJ2-3
d_call: NA
cdr3_aa: CSARDEGGGIDTQYF
cdr3_nt: TGCAGTGCTAGAGATGAGGGGGGTGGGATAGATACGCAGTATTTT

clone_size: NA
v_call: TRBV6-5
j_call: TRBJ1-1
d_call: NA
cdr3_aa: CASSSPGSGDTEAFF
cdr3_nt: TGTGCCAGCAGTTCACCGGGATCGGGCGACACTGAAGCTTTCTTT

clone_size: NA
v_call: TRBV6-1
j_call: TRBJ1-5
d_call: NA
cdr3_aa: CASSPRDNQPQHF
cdr3_nt: TGTGCCAGCAGTCCACGGGATAATCAGCCCCAGCATTTT

clone_size: NA
v_call: TRBV11-2
j_call: TRBJ2-1
d_call: NA
cdr3_aa: CASSLDRAAEQFF
cdr3_nt: TGTGCCAGCAGCTTAGATCGGGCTGCGGAGCAGTTCTTC

clone_size: NA
v_call: TRBV4-1
j_call: TRBJ1-2
d_call: TRBD1
cdr3_aa: CASSGTGALRGYGYTF
cdr3_nt: TGCGCCAGCAGCGGGACAGGGGCCCTCCGGGGATATGGCTACACCTTC

clone_size: NA
v_call: TRBV29-1
j_call: TRBJ2-2
d_call: NA
cdr3_aa: CSVGDRPNTGELFF
cdr3_nt: TGCAGCGTTGGGGATCGACCTAACACCGGGGAGCTGTTTTTT

clone_size: NA
v_call: TRBV7-2
j_call: TRBJ1-1
d_call: NA
cdr3_aa: CASSPDRMNTEAFF
cdr3_nt: TGTGCCAGCAGCCCAGACAGAATGAACACTGAAGCTTTCTTT

clone_size: NA
v_call: TRBV20-1
j_call: TRBJ2-7
d_call: TRBD2
cdr3_aa: CSASGGLAVRSSYEQYF
cdr3_nt: TGCAGTGCTAGCGGAGGACTAGCGGTCCGGAGCTCCTACGAGCAGTACTTC

clone_size: NA
v_call: TRBV7-2
j_call: TRBJ2-5
d_call: NA
cdr3_aa: CASSRTGLETQYF
cdr3_nt: TGTGCCAGCAGCCGAACAGGGTTAGAGACCCAGTACTTC

clone_size: NA
v_call: TRBV5-1
j_call: TRBJ1-6
d_call: NA
cdr3_aa: CASSLEAEGSPLHF
cdr3_nt: TGCGCCAGCAGCTTGGAAGCTGAGGGGTCACCCCTCCACTTT

clone_size: few
v_call: TRBV5-1
j_call: TRBJ1-5
d_call: NA
cdr3_aa: CASSEGGGNQPQHF
cdr3_nt: TGCGCCAGCAGCGAGGGGGGCGGGAATCAGCCCCAGCATTTT

clone_size: NA
v_call: TRBV2
j_call: TRBJ2-3
d_call: NA
cdr3_aa: CASTPGTTSTDTQYF
cdr3_nt: TGTGCCAGCACCCCGGGGACGACTAGCACAGATACGCAGTATTTT

clone_size: NA
v_call: TRBV5-1
j_call: TRBJ2-3
d_call: TRBD2
cdr3_aa: CASSSGGAGHQDTQYF
cdr3_nt: TGCGCCAGCAGCTCCGGAGGAGCGGGGCATCAAGATACGCAGTATTTT

clone_size: few
v_call: TRBV27
j_call: TRBJ1-5
d_call: NA
cdr3_aa: CASSLSGSNQPQHF
cdr3_nt: TGTGCCAGCAGTTTATCAGGTAGCAATCAGCCCCAGCATTTT

clone_size: few
v_call: TRBV20-1
j_call: TRBJ1-2
d_call: NA
cdr3_aa: CSARDPGAKYGYTF
cdr3_nt: TGCAGTGCTAGGGACCCGGGGGCGAAGTATGGCTACACCTTC